The entry below describes one TCR beta chain. In the original processing: Reference gene primer amplification gave nucleated cell count estimates. This table comes from immunoSEQ multiplex PCR, and its TCRdb copy is limited to in-frame clones, with some not included. The V and J calls and the clone size are those of that table, but D and trimming were determined from the DNA. The table lists fewer than 200,000 clones, 87% of them singletons. There are 13 residues in the CDR3. CDR1 is MNHNY, CDR2 SVGAGI, per germline (reference sequence). The germline V and J ends were trimmed by 0 bases and 8 bases, with 7 bases remaining between them. This entry is derived from a study of blood T cell repertoires in COVID-19. For the study at large: Donors in the United States, Italy and Spain gave samples during acute or convalescent COVID-19. T cells, B-cell-depleted T cells, or PBMCs supplied cDNA or gDNA.

This receptor was taken from a woman between 50 and 59 years old with acute or convalescent COVID-19. This chain connects TRBV6-6 to TRBJ1-4; unclear D gene. The sample consisted of peripheral blood. CDR3 coding DNA: TGTGCCAGCAGTTACTCATCGGAGGAAAAACTGTTTTTT. Protein: CASSYSSEEKLFF.